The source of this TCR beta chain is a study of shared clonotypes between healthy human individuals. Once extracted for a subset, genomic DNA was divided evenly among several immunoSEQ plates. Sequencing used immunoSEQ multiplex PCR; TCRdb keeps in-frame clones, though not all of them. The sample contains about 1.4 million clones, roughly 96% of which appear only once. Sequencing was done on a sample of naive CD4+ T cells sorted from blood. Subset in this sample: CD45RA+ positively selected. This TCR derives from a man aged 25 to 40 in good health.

The CDR3 DNA sequence: TGTGCCAGCAGCTTCCAGAGCTCCTACAATGAGCAGTTCTTC. Protein product: CASSFQSSYNEQFF. This rearrangement joins TRBV7-2 to TRBJ2-1; D remains ambiguous. Germline assignment: CDR1 SGHTA and CDR2 FQGNSA. Trimming pared 3 bases from V and 0 bases from J, leaving 6 bases between. CDR3 size: 14 residues.